Sequencing of this TCR beta chain was carried out in a study of T cell responses to AZD1222 COVID-19 vaccine. Overall study: Doses given second, at about 4 or about 12 weeks, were pooled.

Regarding this clone: What it binds is unknown.

Study results and caveats: With two AZD1222 doses given, Spike-specific TCR breadth and depth both rose.

Trimming took off 1 base at V and 4 bases at J, with 10 bases between the two ends. The germline CDR1 and CDR2 sequences are WNHNN and SYGVQD (reference sequence). This CDR3 is built from 14 residues. Produced via immunoSEQ multiplex PCR; TCRdb's table is partial and in-frame only. The sample has under 150,000 clones, 80% to 90% seen once. The source of this sequence is an adult in good health. V is TRBV10-1 and J is TRBJ1-1, with D possibly being TRBD1 (6 bases). The sample here was peripheral blood, taken on day 0 of AZD1222 vaccination. For the CDR3, the DNA is TGCGCCAGCAGTGAGTTACGGGGGCCCACTGAAGCTTTCTTT. Translation: CASSELRGPTEAFF.